This TCR beta chain was identified during a study of control samples from healthy donors and cancer patients. The CDR3 loop spans 13 amino acids. CDR1 and CDR2 from the germline V gene are MNHNS and SASEGT. The V end was cut by 2 bases, the J end by 8 bases, with 12 bases between. Produced via immunoSEQ multiplex PCR; TCRdb's table is partial and in-frame only. The sample holds 55,000 to 65,000 clones; 87% are singletons and the top ten take roughly an eighth. The source is a woman aged 60 to 75 with lung cancer. The sequencing input was PBMCs. The chain has TRBV6-1 and TRBJ1-2; D unclear. CDR3 in amino acids: CASSELSNSGYTF. The CDR3 DNA reads TGTGCCAGCAGTGAACTGTCCAACTCAGGCTACACCTTC.